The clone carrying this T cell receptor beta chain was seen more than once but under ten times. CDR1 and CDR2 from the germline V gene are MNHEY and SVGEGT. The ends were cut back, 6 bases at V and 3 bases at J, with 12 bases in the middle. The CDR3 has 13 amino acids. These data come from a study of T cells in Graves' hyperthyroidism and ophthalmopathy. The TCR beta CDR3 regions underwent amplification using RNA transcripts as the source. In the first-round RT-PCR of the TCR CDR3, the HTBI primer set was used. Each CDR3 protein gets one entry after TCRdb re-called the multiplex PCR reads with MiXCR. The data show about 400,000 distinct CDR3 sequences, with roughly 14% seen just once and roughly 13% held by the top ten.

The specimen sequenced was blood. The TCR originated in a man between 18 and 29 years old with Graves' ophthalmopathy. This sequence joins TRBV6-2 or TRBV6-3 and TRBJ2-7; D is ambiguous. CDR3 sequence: CASRGTKFYEQYF. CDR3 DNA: TGTGCCAGCAGGGGAACAAAATTCTACGAGCAGTACTTC.